These T cell receptor beta chains were read from a single sample in a study of cytomegalovirus exposure and HLA in healthy donors. Profiling relied on immunoSEQ multiplex PCR, and the TCRdb table lists in-frame clones only, not all of them. Among 100,000 to 150,000 clones listed, about 90% were seen once. The source material was PBMCs. These receptors all come from a young man in good health and CMV-seronegative. The CDR3 runs from the conserved cysteine through the conserved F or W. D genes are given only for firm matches. Clone size, where shown, is once, few, many, or a class for clones that have expanded.

clone_size j_call d_call v_call cdr3_aa cdr3_nt
many TRBJ2-7 - TRBV15 CATSTRTTAREQYF TGTGCCACCAGCACTAGGACTACCGCTCGGGAGCAGTACTTC
once TRBJ2-7 TRBD1 TRBV7-8 CASSWTGTGSEQYF TGTGCCAGCAGCTGGACCGGGACAGGGTCCGAGCAGTACTTC
few TRBJ2-3 TRBD1 TRBV9 CASSVTGQGSTDTQYF TGTGCCAGCAGCGTTACGGGACAGGGGAGCACAGATACGCAGTATTTT
- TRBJ2-1 TRBD2 TRBV19 CASSIASGRVGYNEQFF TGTGCCAGTAGTATAGCTAGCGGGAGGGTGGGCTACAATGAGCAGTTCTTC
- TRBJ2-5 - TRBV13 CASSSQGRPETQYF TGTGCCAGCAGCTCACAGGGGAGGCCAGAGACCCAGTACTTC
- TRBJ1-1 TRBD1 TRBV30 CARDRVMNTEAFF TGTGCCCGAGACAGGGTTATGAACACTGAAGCTTTCTTT
- TRBJ2-6 - TRBV2 CASSRQASRSGANVLTF TGTGCCAGCAGTCGACAGGCAAGTCGATCTGGGGCCAACGTCCTGACTTTC
- TRBJ1-1 - TRBV30 CAWSLSRFGAFF TGTGCCTGGAGTCTGTCACGTTTCGGAGCTTTCTTT
- TRBJ1-5 TRBD1 TRBV6-1 CASGQESTQPQHF TGTGCCAGCGGACAGGAGTCAACTCAGCCCCAGCATTTT
- TRBJ1-2 - TRBV10-3 CAISGPRVGYTF TGTGCCATCAGCGGACCCAGGGTCGGCTACACCTTC
- TRBJ1-1 TRBD1 TRBV6-5 CASSPGTGMNTEAFF TGTGCCAGCAGCCCCGGGACAGGAATGAACACTGAAGCTTTCTTT
- TRBJ2-1 - TRBV27 CASSFYAGWSGSEQFF TGTGCCAGCAGTTTTTACGCCGGGTGGTCGGGGAGTGAGCAGTTCTTC
- TRBJ1-2 - TRBV12-5 CASGPAGHYGYTF TGTGCTAGTGGCCCTGCAGGCCACTATGGCTACACCTTC
- TRBJ2-3 TRBD2 TRBV12-5 CASATGTSGTDTQYF TGTGCTAGTGCTACCGGGACTAGCGGCACAGATACGCAGTATTTT
- TRBJ1-2 - TRBV19 CASTRDITNYGYTF TGTGCCAGTACACGGGACATCACTAACTATGGCTACACCTTC
- TRBJ1-5 - TRBV18 CASSPGVAGGNQPQHF TGTGCCAGCTCCCCCGGGGTGGCGGGCGGCAATCAGCCCCAGCATTTT
once TRBJ2-1 - TRBV5-6 CASSQGRYEQFF TGTGCCAGCAGCCAAGGGAGGTATGAGCAGTTCTTC
- TRBJ2-7 TRBD1 TRBV29-1 CSVMLQGASLYEQYF TGCAGCGTTATGCTACAGGGGGCTTCTCTCTACGAGCAGTACTTC
- TRBJ2-3 - TRBV4-3 CASSQEIGGGTDTQYF TGCGCCAGCAGCCAAGAAATAGGCGGGGGCACAGATACGCAGTATTTT
- TRBJ2-7 - TRBV19 CASSMQVYSYEQYF TGTGCCAGTAGTATGCAGGTATATTCCTACGAGCAGTACTTC
- TRBJ2-7 - TRBV6-6 CASSYGSLYEQYF TGTGCCAGCAGTTACGGGAGTCTCTACGAGCAGTACTTC
- TRBJ1-5 - TRBV19 CASPRSRGLYQPQHF TGTGCCAGCCCCAGAAGTCGGGGACTGTATCAGCCCCAGCATTTT
- TRBJ2-6 - TRBV9 CASSVRGTGANVLTF TGTGCCAGCAGCGTCAGGGGAACTGGGGCCAACGTCCTGACTTTC